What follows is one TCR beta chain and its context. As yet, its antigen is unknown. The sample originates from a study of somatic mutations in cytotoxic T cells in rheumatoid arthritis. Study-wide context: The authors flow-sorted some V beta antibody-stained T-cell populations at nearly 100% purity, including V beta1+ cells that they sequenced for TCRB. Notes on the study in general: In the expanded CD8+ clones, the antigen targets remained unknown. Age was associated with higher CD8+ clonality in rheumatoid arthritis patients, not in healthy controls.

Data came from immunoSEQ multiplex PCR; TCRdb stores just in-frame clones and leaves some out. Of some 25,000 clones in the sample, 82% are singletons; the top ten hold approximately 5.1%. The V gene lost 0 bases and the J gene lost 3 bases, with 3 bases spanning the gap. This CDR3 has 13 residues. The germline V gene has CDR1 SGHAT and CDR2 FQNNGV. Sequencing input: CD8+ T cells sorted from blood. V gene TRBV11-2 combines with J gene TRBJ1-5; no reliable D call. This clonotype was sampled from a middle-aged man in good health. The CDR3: CASSLETNQPQHF. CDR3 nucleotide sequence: TGTGCCAGCAGCTTAGAGACCAATCAGCCCCAGCATTTT. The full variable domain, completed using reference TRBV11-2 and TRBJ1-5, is EAGVAQSPRYKIIEKRQSVAFWCNPISGHATLYWYQQILGQGPKLLIQFQNNGVVDDSQLPKDRFSAERLKGVDSTLKIQPAKLEDSAVYLCASSLETNQPQHFGDGTRLSIL.